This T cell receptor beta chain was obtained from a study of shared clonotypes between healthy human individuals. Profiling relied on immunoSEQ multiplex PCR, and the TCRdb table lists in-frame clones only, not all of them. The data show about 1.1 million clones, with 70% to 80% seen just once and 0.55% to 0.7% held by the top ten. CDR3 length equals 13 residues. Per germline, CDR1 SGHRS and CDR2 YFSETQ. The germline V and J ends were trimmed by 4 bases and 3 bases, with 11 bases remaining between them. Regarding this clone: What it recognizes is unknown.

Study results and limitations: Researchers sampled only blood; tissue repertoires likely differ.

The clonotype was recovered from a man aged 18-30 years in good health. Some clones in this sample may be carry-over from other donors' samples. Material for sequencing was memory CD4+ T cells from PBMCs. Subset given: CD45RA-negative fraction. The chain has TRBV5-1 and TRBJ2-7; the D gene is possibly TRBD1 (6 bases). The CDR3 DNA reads TGCGCCAGCAGCGTACAACAGGGCTACGAGCAGTACTTC. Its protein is CASSVQQGYEQYF.